The 2 T cell receptor beta chains below come from one sample, sequenced in a study of cytomegalovirus exposure and HLA in healthy donors. Primers: 60 Vbeta forward and 13 Jbeta reverse. Profiled with immunoSEQ multiplex PCR; TCRdb holds only in-frame clones, not every one. This sample has about 190,000 clones, with 9.5% to 15% found just once. Sequencing was performed on PBMCs. Receptors originate from a man aged 45-60 years in good health and CMV-seropositive.

This chain links TRBV2 with TRBJ1-1; D may be TRBD1 (5 bases). Germline V gene sequence: CDR1 SNHLY, CDR2 FYNNEI. CDR3 length equals 13 residues. V lost 0 bases and J 10 bases, leaving 12 bases between the germline ends. CDR3 amino acids: CASSEALSGLAFF. The CDR3 nucleotides read TGTGCCAGCAGTGAAGCGCTTTCAGGGTTAGCTTTCTTT.

This clone occurred a few times. CDR3 sequence: CASSSRTGRTDTQYF. The CDR3 region has the DNA TGTGCCAGCAGTTCGCGGACAGGGCGCACAGATACGCAGTATTTT. The rearrangement joins TRBV27 to TRBJ2-3, with 8 positions matching TRBD1. Germline V gives CDR1 MNHEY, CDR2 SMNVEV (reference sequence). The CDR3 sequence is 15 residues long. Trimming cost V 4 bases and J 1 base; bases outside gene matches: 4.